The 15 T cell receptor beta chains reported below all come from one sample, sequenced in a study of OX40 agonist ivuxolimab in advanced cancers. The table came from immunoSEQ multiplex PCR; TCRdb's copy has only in-frame clones and leaves some out. Of 15,000 or so clones in the sample, approximately 77% are singletons; the top ten hold roughly 32%. The material was CD4+ or CD8+ T cells sorted from blood, obtained in a trial of the OX40 agonist ivuxolimab. The receptor set was obtained from an adult with an advanced solid tumor such as melanoma, head and neck, liver or kidney cancer.

V is TRBV2 and J is TRBJ2-1; the D gene is possibly TRBD2 (5 bases). Trimming cost V 1 base and J 4 bases, with 11 bases left between them. Germline V CDR1 and CDR2: SNHLY, FYNNEI. The CDR3 runs to 15 residues. CDR3 in amino acids: CASSEGSPGYNEQFF. CDR3 coding DNA: TGTGCCAGCAGTGAAGGCTCCCCGGGGTACAATGAGCAGTTCTTC.

The V call is TRBV2, the J call TRBJ2-1; no firm D call. The germline gives CDR1 SNHLY, CDR2 FYNNEI. V was cut by 6 bases and J by 4 bases, with 10 bases left in between. The CDR3 contains 13 residues. CDR3 region: CASSAVAYNEQFF. The CDR3, as DNA: TGTGCCAGCAGCGCGGTCGCGTACAATGAGCAGTTCTTC.

The chain recombines TRBV5-8 with TRBJ1-5; D gene ambiguous. From germline, CDR1 is SGHTS and CDR2 YDEGEE. The CDR3 is 13 residues long. The germline V and J ends were trimmed by 0 bases and 5 bases, with 6 bases remaining between them. CDR3: CASSLGSYQPQHF. The CDR3 bases are TGTGCCAGCAGCTTGGGGAGTTATCAGCCCCAGCATTTT.

The gene calls are TRBV19 and TRBJ1-1; D is perhaps TRBD1 (5 bases). The V and J ends lost 8 bases and 7 bases respectively, with 14 bases between them. The CDR3 loop spans 12 amino acids. Per germline, CDR1 LNHDA and CDR2 SQIVND (reference sequence). CDR3 nucleotide sequence: TGTGCCAGTTTTATGGGGCAAGTTGAAGCTTTCTTT. Residues: CASFMGQVEAFF.

The chain employs TRBV2 and TRBJ1-1; D remains unclear. Germline values: CDR1 SNHLY, CDR2 FYNNEI. The V and J ends lost 2 bases and 1 base respectively, with 5 bases between them. CDR3 length: 13 amino acids. The CDR3 DNA follows: TGTGCCAGCAGTGAATGGTGGAACACTGAAGCTTTCTTT. This gives the protein CASSEWWNTEAFF.

This chain connects TRBV15 to TRBJ2-3, with a weak D call TRBD1 (5 bases). The length of the CDR3 is 16 residues. Deletions cut 0 bases from V and 2 bases from J, with 12 bases between. Germline loops: CDR1 LNHNV, CDR2 YYDKDF (reference sequence). CDR3: CATSRDLDSPTDTQYF. For the CDR3, the DNA is TGTGCCACCAGCAGAGATCTTGACAGTCCCACAGATACGCAGTATTTT.

This rearrangement joins TRBV2 to TRBJ2-7; 10 bases match TRBD2. Germline V lookup: CDR1 SNHLY, CDR2 FYNNEI. J gave up 0 bases and V 2 bases, and 1 base lay outside the gene matches. CDR3 length: 15 residues. CDR3 sequence: CASSETSGVSYEQYF. CDR3 DNA: TGTGCCAGCAGTGAAACTAGCGGGGTCTCCTACGAGCAGTACTTC. The whole variable domain, remainder taken from reference TRBV2 and TRBJ2-7, is EPEVTQTPSHQVTQMGQEVILRCVPISNHLYFYWYRQILGQKVEFLVSFYNNEISEKSEIFDDQFSVERPDGSNFTLKIRSTKLEDSAMYFCASSETSGVSYEQYFGPGTRLTVT.

The chain carries TRBV28 and TRBJ2-5; possible D gene TRBD2, 6 bases. Germline CDR1 is MDHEN and CDR2 is SYDVKM. The CDR3 runs 12 residues. Between the trimmed V and J ends, which lost 7 bases and 3 bases, there was a span of 9 bases. CDR3 protein: CASMAGKETQYF. The CDR3 DNA is TGTGCCAGCATGGCGGGAAAAGAGACCCAGTACTTC.

This clone was seen more than once but under ten times. This chain joins TRBV10-1 and TRBJ2-1; a weak D match, TRBD1 (6 bases). The CDR3 covers 11 residues. Germline V gene lookup returns CDR1 WNHNN and CDR2 SYGVQD (reference sequence). Trimming shortened V by 3 bases and J by 14 bases, and 11 bases separated the two germline ends. CDR3: CASSEGQWKFF. CDR3 coding DNA: TGCGCCAGCAGTGAAGGACAGTGGAAGTTCTTC.

The chain couples TRBV6-5 to TRBJ2-5; D perhaps matches TRBD2 (5 bases). Germline V lookup: CDR1 MNHEY, CDR2 SVGAGI. CDR3 length equals 11 residues. Trimming removed 8 bases from V and 5 bases from J, with 9 bases in between. The CDR3 spells CASRGLETQYF. CDR3 nucleotides: TGTGCCAGCCGGGGTTTGGAGACCCAGTACTTC.

The V and J genes are TRBV7-2 and TRBJ2-7, with D hard to call. The CDR3 is 11 residues long. The V gene lost 1 base and the J gene lost 6 bases, with 4 bases spanning the gap. Germline V gives CDR1 SGHTA, CDR2 FQGNSA. CDR3 sequence: CASSLGVEQYF. DNA of the CDR3: TGTGCCAGCAGCTTAGGGGTCGAGCAGTACTTC.

The chain couples TRBV9 to TRBJ2-1, with D tentatively TRBD1 (6 bases). The V gene lost 3 bases and the J gene lost 5 bases, with 12 bases spanning the gap. Germline V gives CDR1 SGDLS, CDR2 YYNGEE. This CDR3 region has 14 residues. This CDR3 reads CASSEGQTNNEQFF. CDR3 DNA sequence: TGTGCCAGCAGCGAAGGACAGACGAACAATGAGCAGTTCTTC.

This clone is a singleton in its sample. The V gene is TRBV21-1, the J gene TRBJ2-7. TRBV21-1 is recorded as a pseudogene. This CDR3 has 10 residues. Here the CDR3 reads CASNEDEQYF. CDR3 DNA: TGTGCCAGCAACGAAGACGAGCAGTACTTC.

The CDR3 bases are TGTGCCAGCAGCTTAGCGCCTAGCCGCGACTATGGCTACACCTTC. Amino acids: CASSLAPSRDYGYTF. The chain links TRBV7-9 to TRBJ1-2; no clear D gene. Trimming cost V 0 bases and J 3 bases, with 11 bases left between them. This CDR3 has 15 residues. The germline CDR1 and CDR2 sequences are SEHNR and FQNEAQ (reference sequence). The full variable domain, in which reference TRBV7-9 and TRBJ1-2 provide the parts outside the CDR3, is DTGVSQNPRHKITKRGQNVTFRCDPISEHNRLYWYRQTLGQGPEFLTYFQNEAQLEKSRLLSDRFSAERPKGSFSTLEIQRTEQGDSAMYLCASSLAPSRDYGYTFGSGTRLTVV.

This chain joins TRBV5-1 and TRBJ2-5; 8 bases match TRBD2. CDR3 length equals 15 residues. V lost 2 bases to trimming and J lost 5 bases; unmatched junction nucleotides: 8. Germline CDR1 is SGHRS and CDR2 is YFSETQ. As DNA, the CDR3 is TGCGCCAGCAGCTTAGCGGGAGCCCTGCCGGAGACCCAGTACTTC. As protein: CASSLAGALPETQYF.